This TCR beta chain was observed in a study of CD8 T cells in ankylosing spondylitis. Whole-study results and caveats: The clones that were linked to disease were reported to be significantly enriched in matched synovial fluid samples from ankylosing spondylitis patients.

To note about this clonotype: As yet, its antigen is unknown.

J gave up 2 bases and V 7 bases, and 9 bases lay outside the gene matches. The CDR3 extends over 17 amino acids. Germline assignment: CDR1 SGHVS and CDR2 FQNEAQ. TCRdb reanalysed the 5' RACE reads using MiXCR and keeps one entry per CDR3 protein. The sample includes about 33,000 distinct CDR3 sequences, over 12% of them seen just once. The sample comprised blood. This clonotype originated in a male donor with ankylosing spondylitis or in good health (not recorded which). The V gene is TRBV7-8, the J gene TRBJ2-2, with 11 bases aligning to TRBD2. This chain's CDR3 is CASTPLGTSGNTGELFF. CDR3 nucleotides: TGTGCCAGCACCCCCTTAGGGACTAGCGGAAACACCGGGGAGCTGTTTTTT.